These 8 T cell receptor beta chains share one sample of origin, sequenced in a study of vaccination and CD4 T cells after COVID-19. For these receptors, no antigen is known. Cultured CD4+ T cell DNA underwent sequencing with the Oncomine TCR Beta short-read assay. In TCRdb, the PCR reads were re-called with MiXCR into one record per CDR3 protein. Among almost 20,000 distinct CDR3 sequences listed, about 45% were seen once. Treatment in this sample: approximately 9-day PBMC culture with coronavirus spike peptide pools or control peptides (ViraFEST assay). This specimen consisted of CD4+ T cells from blood, cultured in vitro, obtained after SARS-CoV-2 vaccination. Every receptor here comes from a human donor who had recovered from COVID-19.

The chain has TRBV2 and TRBJ1-1; 7 bases line up with TRBD1. CDR3 length: 15 residues. Per germline, CDR1 SNHLY and CDR2 FYNNEI. The ends lost 3 bases at V and 1 base at J; junction bases unmatched: 5. This chain's CDR3 is CASSESAGGNTEAFF. The CDR3, as DNA: TGTGCCAGCAGTGAGTCTGCAGGGGGGAACACTGAAGCTTTCTTT.

The J gene is TRBJ2-7, the V gene TRBV20-1; no clear D gene. This CDR3 contains 10 residues. V was trimmed by 6 bases and J by 0 bases, leaving 3 bases between them. Germline loops: CDR1 DFQATT, CDR2 SNEGSKA (reference sequence). CDR3 nucleotides: TGCAGTGCCGCCTCCTACGAGCAGTACTTC. As protein: CSAASYEQYF.

The rearrangement joins TRBV11-3 to TRBJ2-5; D unresolved. With 5 bases removed from V and 5 bases from J, the gap between germline ends came to 12 bases. The CDR3 covers 13 residues. CDR1 and CDR2 (germline): SGHNT, YENEEA. Here the CDR3 DNA reads TGTGCCAGCAGCCCCTGGCTGGAGGAGACCCAGTACTTC. Protein: CASSPWLEETQYF. Supplemented by reference TRBV11-3 and TRBJ2-5, the full variable domain reads EAGVVQSPRYKIIEKKQPVAFWCNPISGHNTLYWYLQNLGQGPELLIRYENEEAVDDSQLPKDRFSAERLKGVDSTLKIQPAELGDSAVYLCASSPWLEETQYFGPGTRLLVL.

The J gene is TRBJ2-5, the V gene TRBV20-1; TRBD2 might be the D (6 bases). Trimming left V 3 bases short and J 1 base short, with 9 bases between. Per the germline V gene, CDR1 is DFQATT and CDR2 is SNEGSKA (reference sequence). The CDR3 is 13 residues long. CDR3 protein: CSASGGVQETQYF. As DNA, the CDR3 is TGCAGTGCTAGCGGGGGAGTCCAAGAGACCCAGTACTTC.

This chain links TRBV24-1 with TRBJ2-3; 11 nucleotides agree with TRBD2. The CDR3 consists of 17 residues. J gave up 2 bases and V 3 bases, and 6 bases lay outside the gene matches. Per the germline V gene, CDR1 is KGHDR and CDR2 is SFDVKD. The CDR3 DNA sequence: TGTGCCACCAGTGATCCGAAGGGACTAGCGGCCACAGATACGCAGTATTTT. This translates into CATSDPKGLAATDTQYF.

This sequence joins TRBV7-2 and TRBJ1-2; maybe TRBD1 (5 bases). Germline-derived CDR1 and CDR2 are SGHTA and FQGNSA. The CDR3 runs 14 residues. Deletions cut 5 bases from V and 4 bases from J, with 14 bases between. The CDR3 sequence: CASSLGLMSYGYTF. CDR3 nucleotides: TGTGCCAGCAGCCTGGGACTTATGAGCTATGGCTACACCTTC.

There are a few counts of this clonotype. The rearrangement joins TRBV2 to TRBJ2-5; TRBD1 or TRBD2 may be the D gene (5 bases each). This CDR3 spans 14 amino acids. V was clipped by 6 bases and J by 2 bases, with 13 bases between them. Germline CDR1 SNHLY, CDR2 FYNNEI. The CDR3 nucleotides read TGTGCCAGCAGGGGGGTCGGTCGACAAGAGACCCAGTACTTC. It yields the protein CASRGVGRQETQYF.

The genes are TRBV11-3 and TRBJ2-1, with 9 bases matching TRBD2. After removal of 2 bases from V and 1 base from J, the junction contained 3 bases not matched to a gene. Germline V gene sequence: CDR1 SGHNT, CDR2 YENEEA. CDR3 length: 16 amino acids. The CDR3 is CASSLSSGGSYNEQFF. DNA of the CDR3: TGTGCCAGCAGCTTAAGTAGCGGGGGATCCTACAATGAGCAGTTCTTC.